The sequence of this TCR beta chain was determined in a study of CD8+ T cells in alopecia areata. Study conclusions and caveats: There was only one nonresponder, so it was unclear how baseline CD8+ expansion relates to response. Tofacitinib significantly reduced both scalp clonality and expanded CD8+ clones among the top 100.

RNA was extracted and reverse transcribed into cDNA as the sequencing template. Sequenced by immunoSEQ multiplex PCR; TCRdb stores in-frame clones only, minus some. The table includes a few hundred thousand clones, less than 45% detected once. This clone occurred a few times. The antigen remains unidentified. Specified treatment: oral pan-JAK inhibitor, 5-10 mg twice daily. The V and J ends lost 7 bases and 7 bases respectively, with 23 bases between them. This CDR3 has 15 amino acids. Germline CDR1 reads SGHAT; CDR2 reads FQNNGV. This clonotype was obtained from a human donor with alopecia areata. The rearrangement joins TRBV11-2 to TRBJ2-7, with D unresolved. The specimen comprised CD4+ T cells sorted from blood, sampled between weeks 30 and 35, from a patient treated with tofacitinib. In nucleotides, the CDR3 is TGTGCCAGCACCCCTTTTGGGTCGGCCATGGGGGAGCAGTACTTC. This encodes CASTPFGSAMGEQYF.